Presented here are 21 T cell receptor beta chains from one specimen sequenced in a study of control samples from healthy donors and cancer patients. This table comes from immunoSEQ multiplex PCR, and its TCRdb copy is limited to in-frame clones, with some not included. The table lists around 55,000 clones, over 85% of them singletons. Sequences were obtained from PBMCs. All receptors come from a middle-aged man with colorectal cancer.

The chain is built from TRBV12-3 or TRBV12-4 and TRBJ1-6, with 8 bases matching TRBD1. V lost 3 bases, J lost 9 bases, and 1 base stayed unmatched. The CDR3 runs to 13 residues. The CDR3 is CASSLDRASPLHF. CDR3 nucleotides: TGTGCCAGCAGTTTGGACAGGGCTTCACCCCTCCACTTT.

This clone was seen just once. This rearrangement joins TRBV24-1 to TRBJ1-4; D unresolved. Germline loops: CDR1 KGHDR, CDR2 SFDVKD. Trimming stripped 5 bases from V and 8 bases from J, with 8 bases between. This CDR3 contains 12 residues. This CDR3 reads CATSGREEKLFF. The CDR3 DNA sequence: TGTGCCACCAGTGGTAGGGAGGAAAAACTGTTTTTT.

CDR3 region: CASSAPTGALRAEAFF. CDR3 DNA sequence: TGTGCCAGCAGTGCCCCGACAGGGGCTCTGCGGGCTGAAGCTTTCTTT. This chain connects TRBV27 to TRBJ1-1; 8 positions match TRBD1. From germline, CDR1 is MNHEY and CDR2 SMNVEV (reference sequence). The CDR3 is 16 residues long. With V trimmed by 5 bases and J by 6 bases, 14 bases remained unmatched.

J is TRBJ2-7 and V is TRBV6-5; 11 nucleotides line up with TRBD2. The CDR3 has 13 residues. Germline lookup yields CDR1 MNHEY and CDR2 SVGAGI. Unmatched junction bases numbered 5, after V lost 6 bases and J lost 7 bases. The CDR3 region has the DNA TGTGCCAGCAGACTAGCGGGAGTTGGGGAGCAGTACTTC. Its protein is CASRLAGVGEQYF.

The chain uses TRBV30 and TRBJ2-4, with TRBD1 matching 7 bases. From germline, CDR1 is GTSNPN and CDR2 SVGIG (reference sequence). The ends lost 2 bases at V and 3 bases at J; junction bases unmatched: 4. This CDR3 has 14 amino acids. The CDR3 DNA reads TGTGCCTGGAGTAAGACAGGGCTCAAAAACATTCAGTACTTC. Residues: CAWSKTGLKNIQYF.

The chain couples TRBV28 to TRBJ2-1; D may match TRBD1 or TRBD2 (5 bases each). There are 18 residues in the CDR3. CDR1 is MDHEN and CDR2 is SYDVKM in the germline V gene. Trimming pared 4 bases from V and 7 bases from J, leaving 26 bases between. As DNA, the CDR3 is TGTGCCAGCAGTTCCCCCCTCCTGGGGAGAAGGGGTTGGAATGAGCAGTTCTTC. Protein product: CASSSPLLGRRGWNEQFF.

This chain links TRBV10-3 with TRBJ1-1, with TRBD1 identical over 11 bases. The CDR3 sequence is 13 residues long. V lost 6 bases, J lost 7 bases, and 4 bases stayed unmatched. CDR1 is ENHRY and CDR2 is SYGVKD in the germline V gene. CDR3 sequence reads: CAIRDRGQGEAFF. For the CDR3, the DNA is TGTGCCATCAGGGACAGGGGGCAGGGTGAAGCTTTCTTT.

The rearrangement joins TRBV4-3 to TRBJ2-2; the match to TRBD1 covers 10 bases. This CDR3 region has 15 residues. CDR1 LGHNA and CDR2 YSLEER come from the germline V gene. The trim removed 4 bases at V and 5 bases at J, leaving 4 bases unmatched. The CDR3 DNA reads as TGCGCCAGCAGCCGTGGACAGGGGGGGACCGGGGAGCTGTTTTTT. It yields the protein CASSRGQGGTGELFF.

The rearrangement joins TRBV6-5 to TRBJ2-1; TRBD2 aligns across 13 bases. Trimming took 4 bases from V and 3 from J; bases not matched to a gene: 3. CDR3 length equals 16 residues. The germline V gene has CDR1 MNHEY and CDR2 SVGAGI. The CDR3 DNA is TGTGCCAGCAGTTGGACTAGCGGGGGTGTCTACAATGAGCAGTTCTTC. This codes for CASSWTSGGVYNEQFF.

The chain recombines TRBV2 with TRBJ1-1; D might be TRBD1 (6 bases). Trimming took 5 bases from V and 0 from J, leaving 13 bases between them. This CDR3 spans 15 amino acids. CDR1 SNHLY and CDR2 FYNNEI come from the germline V gene. CDR3 protein: CASSPQQGMNTEAFF. The CDR3 DNA sequence: TGTGCCAGCAGTCCTCAACAGGGCATGAACACTGAAGCTTTCTTT.

This rearrangement joins TRBV7-9 to TRBJ1-4; tentative D call: TRBD1 (6 bases). Germline V gives CDR1 SEHNR, CDR2 FQNEAQ (reference sequence). The CDR3 sequence is 19 residues long. The V end was cut by 4 bases, the J end by 4 bases, with 25 bases between. CDR3 loop: CASSSMTGLSGIGNEKLFF. CDR3 nucleotide sequence: TGTGCCAGCAGCTCTATGACAGGTCTCTCAGGGATAGGTAATGAAAAACTGTTTTTT.

This chain uses TRBV18 with TRBJ2-7; no firm D call. Germline CDR1 reads KGHSH; CDR2 reads LQKENI. CDR3 size: 13 residues. The V and J ends lost 0 bases and 5 bases respectively, with 8 bases between them. CDR3 region: CASSPPTRHEQYF. As DNA, the CDR3 is TGTGCCAGCTCACCACCCACCCGGCACGAGCAGTACTTC.

The chain links TRBV5-1 to TRBJ2-3; 12 nucleotides line up with TRBD2. The length of the CDR3 is 18 residues. CDR1 and CDR2 (germline): SGHRS, YFSETQ. V shed 4 bases and J 3 bases; nucleotides not matched to a gene: 12. The CDR3 bases are TGCGCCAGCAGCCTACTAGCGGGAGGTTCATATAGTACAGATACGCAGTATTTT. Translating gives CASSLLAGGSYSTDTQYF.

The chain employs TRBV7-2 and TRBJ2-3; no reliable D call. V dropped 0 bases and J dropped 4 bases, with 2 bases sitting between them. Germline-derived CDR1 and CDR2 are SGHTA and FQGNSA. There are 12 residues in the CDR3. The CDR3 bases are TGTGCCAGCAGCTTAGCGGCAGATACGCAGTATTTT. It yields the protein CASSLAADTQYF.

Comment on this clone: Other DNA sequences within the sample encode an identical CDR3. This chain uses TRBV6-5 with TRBJ2-1; D may match TRBD1 or TRBD2 (5 bases each). The CDR3 length is 14 residues. Trimming removed 5 bases at V and 1 base at J, with 9 bases between. Germline loops: CDR1 MNHEY, CDR2 SVGAGI. The CDR3 reads CASSRRESYNEQFF. The CDR3 nucleotides are TGTGCCAGCAGTCGCAGGGAGTCCTACAATGAGCAGTTCTTC.

This clone was seen more than once but under ten times. The V and J genes are TRBV12-3 or TRBV12-4 and TRBJ2-2; D perhaps matches TRBD2 (6 bases). The V and J ends lost 9 bases and 6 bases respectively, with 11 bases between them. This CDR3 has 12 amino acids. For the CDR3, the DNA is TGTGCCAGTGGTCGGGGGTCCGGGGAGCTGTTTTTT. This encodes CASGRGSGELFF.

This clone appeared once. The chain is built from TRBV4-1 and TRBJ2-7; 13 nucleotides line up with TRBD2. The CDR3 loop spans 14 amino acids. Germline values: CDR1 MGHRA, CDR2 YSYEKL. Losses at the gene ends were 4 bases for V and 4 bases for J; bases not matched to a gene: 1. CDR3 nucleotide sequence: TGCGCCAGCAGCCCGGGACTAGCGGGGTACGAGCAGTACTTC. It codes for CASSPGLAGYEQYF.

The genes are TRBV4-3 and TRBJ1-5; D is uncertain. V gave up 0 bases and J gave up 7 bases, with 10 bases separating them. CDR3 length equals 14 residues. Germline V gene sequence: CDR1 LGHNA, CDR2 YSLEER. The CDR3 sequence is CASSQDSSRQPQHF. CDR3 DNA: TGCGCCAGCAGCCAAGATTCCAGCAGGCAGCCCCAGCATTTT.

V is TRBV9 and J is TRBJ2-2; 9 nucleotides agree with TRBD2. The V gene's germline CDR1 is SGDLS and CDR2 YYNGEE. This CDR3 is 15 amino acids long. V lost 3 bases, J lost 3 bases, and 3 bases stayed unmatched. The CDR3 reads CASSDSGRDTGELFF. CDR3 sequence (DNA): TGTGCCAGCAGCGATAGCGGGAGAGACACCGGGGAGCTGTTTTTT.

The gene calls are TRBV28 and TRBJ2-2; 7 nucleotides match TRBD2. Germline CDR1 reads MDHEN; CDR2 reads SYDVKM. The CDR3 totals 16 residues. V lost 3 bases to trimming and J lost 6 bases; unmatched junction nucleotides: 10. The CDR3, as DNA: TGTGCCAGCAGTTTGGTCGGACTAGGATTTGCCGGGGAGCTGTTTTTT. This sequence encodes CASSLVGLGFAGELFF. Complete variable domain (other parts from reference TRBV28 and TRBJ2-2): DVKVTQSSRYLVKRTGEKVFLECVQDMDHENMFWYRQDPGLGLRLIYFSYDVKMKEKGDIPEGYSVSREKKERFSLILESASTNQTSMYLCASSLVGLGFAGELFFGEGSRLTVL.

V is TRBV11-3 and J is TRBJ1-1; D is possibly TRBD1 (5 bases). With 1 base removed from V and 5 bases from J, the gap between germline ends came to 8 bases. The CDR3 is made up of 13 amino acids. Germline V CDR1 and CDR2: SGHNT, YENEEA. DNA for the CDR3: TGTGCCAGCAGCTTAGCCGAGGGGACTGAAGCTTTCTTT. It is translated as CASSLAEGTEAFF. The complete variable domain, with remaining parts taken from reference TRBV11-3 and TRBJ1-1, reads EAGVVQSPRYKIIEKKQPVAFWCNPISGHNTLYWYLQNLGQGPELLIRYENEEAVDDSQLPKDRFSAERLKGVDSTLKIQPAELGDSAVYLCASSLAEGTEAFFGQGTRLTVV.